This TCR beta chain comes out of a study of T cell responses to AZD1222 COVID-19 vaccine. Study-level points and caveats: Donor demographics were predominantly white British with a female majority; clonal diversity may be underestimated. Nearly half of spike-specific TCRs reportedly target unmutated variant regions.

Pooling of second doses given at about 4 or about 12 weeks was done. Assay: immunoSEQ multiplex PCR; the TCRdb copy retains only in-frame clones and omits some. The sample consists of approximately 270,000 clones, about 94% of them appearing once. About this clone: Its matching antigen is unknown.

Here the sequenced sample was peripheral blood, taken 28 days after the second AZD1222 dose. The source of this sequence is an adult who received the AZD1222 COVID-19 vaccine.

CDR3 DNA: TGCACCAGCAGCCAAGCTTATAGCGGACCAGAGTTCTTC. This sequence encodes CTSSQAYSGPEFF. The chain combines TRBV1 with TRBJ2-1; the table's TRBD2 call for D was not verified on the DNA. TRBV1 represents a pseudogene. This CDR3 comprises 13 residues.